This T cell receptor beta chain comes out of a study of T cell responses to AZD1222 COVID-19 vaccine. Study results and caveats: The donors showed a predominance of white British ancestry and of females, with possible underestimation of clonal diversity.

TCRdb's table, derived via immunoSEQ multiplex PCR, lists solely in-frame clones and lacks some. The repertoire consists of roughly 120,000 clones, with 75% to 90% occurring once and the leading ten covering roughly 4%. Points on this clone: Its target is not known.

This receptor was obtained from an adult in good health. Sequencing used peripheral blood, obtained on day 0 of MenACWY control vaccination.

The CDR3 loop is CASSLMGLAGDEQYF. The CDR3 nucleotides are TGTGCCAGCAGCTTAATGGGACTAGCGGGGGACGAGCAGTACTTC. This chain uses TRBV7-9 with TRBJ2-7, with 14 nucleotides matching TRBD2. The V gene end was trimmed by 2 bases and the J gene end by 5 bases; junction bases not matched to a gene: 2. CDR3 length: 15 residues. Germline assignment: CDR1 SEHNR and CDR2 FQNEAQ (reference sequence).